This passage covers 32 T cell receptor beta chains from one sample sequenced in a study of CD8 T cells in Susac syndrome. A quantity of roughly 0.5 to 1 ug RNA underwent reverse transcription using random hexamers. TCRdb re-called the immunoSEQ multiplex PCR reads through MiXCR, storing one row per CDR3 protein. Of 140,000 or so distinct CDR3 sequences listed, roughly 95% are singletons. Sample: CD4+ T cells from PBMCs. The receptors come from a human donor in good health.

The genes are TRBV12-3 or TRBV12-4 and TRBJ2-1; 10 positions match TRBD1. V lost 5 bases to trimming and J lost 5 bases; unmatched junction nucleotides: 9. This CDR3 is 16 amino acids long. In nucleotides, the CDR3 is TGTGCCAGCAGTCCACCCCGGGACAGGGGAAACAATGAGCAGTTCTTC. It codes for CASSPPRDRGNNEQFF.

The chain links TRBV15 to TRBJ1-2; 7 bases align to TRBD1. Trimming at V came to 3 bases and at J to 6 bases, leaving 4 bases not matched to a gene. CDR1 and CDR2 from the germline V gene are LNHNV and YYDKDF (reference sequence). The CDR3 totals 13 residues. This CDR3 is CATSREQGNGYTF. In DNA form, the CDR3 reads TGTGCCACCAGCAGGGAACAGGGGAATGGCTACACCTTC.

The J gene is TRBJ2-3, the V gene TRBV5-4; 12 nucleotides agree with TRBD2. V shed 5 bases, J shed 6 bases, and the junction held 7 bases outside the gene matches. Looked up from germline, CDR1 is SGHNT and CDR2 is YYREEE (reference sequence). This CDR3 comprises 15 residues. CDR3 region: CASSPSGRAEDTQYF. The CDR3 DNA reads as TGTGCCAGCAGTCCTAGCGGGAGGGCCGAGGATACGCAGTATTTT.

CDR3: CATSSRTDYQETQYF. The CDR3 DNA follows: TGTGCCACCAGCAGCAGGACAGATTACCAAGAGACCCAGTACTTC. The chain links TRBV15 to TRBJ2-5, with D tentatively TRBD1 (6 bases). Germline V gene data show CDR1 as LNHNV and CDR2 as YYDKDF (reference sequence). V was trimmed by 3 bases and J by 0 bases, leaving 11 bases between them. CDR3 size: 15 residues.

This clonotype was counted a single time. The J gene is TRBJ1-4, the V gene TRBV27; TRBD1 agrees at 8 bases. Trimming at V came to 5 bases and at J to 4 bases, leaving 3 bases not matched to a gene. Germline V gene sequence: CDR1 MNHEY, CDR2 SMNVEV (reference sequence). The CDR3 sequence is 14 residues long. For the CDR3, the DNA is TGTGCCAGCAGTCGGGGACAGGATAATGAAAAACTGTTTTTT. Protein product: CASSRGQDNEKLFF.

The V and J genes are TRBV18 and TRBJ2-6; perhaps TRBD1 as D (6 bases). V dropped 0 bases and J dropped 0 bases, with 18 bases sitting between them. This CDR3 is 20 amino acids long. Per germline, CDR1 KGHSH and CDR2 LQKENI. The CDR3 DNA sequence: TGTGCCAGCTCACCACCCGTACAGGGTGCGGTTGTCTCTGGGGCCAACGTCCTGACTTTC. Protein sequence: CASSPPVQGAVVSGANVLTF. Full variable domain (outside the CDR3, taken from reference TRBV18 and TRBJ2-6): NAGVMQNPRHLVRRRGQEARLRCSPMKGHSHVYWYRQLPEEGLKFMVYLQKENIIDESGMPKERFSAEFPKEGPSILRIQQVVRGDSAAYFCASSPPVQGAVVSGANVLTFGAGSRLTVL.

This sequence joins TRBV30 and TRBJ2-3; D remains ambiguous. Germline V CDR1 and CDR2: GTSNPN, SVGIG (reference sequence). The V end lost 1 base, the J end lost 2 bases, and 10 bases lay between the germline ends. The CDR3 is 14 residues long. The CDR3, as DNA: TGTGCCTGGAGTGCGGGTTTGGACACAGATACGCAGTATTTT. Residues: CAWSAGLDTDTQYF.

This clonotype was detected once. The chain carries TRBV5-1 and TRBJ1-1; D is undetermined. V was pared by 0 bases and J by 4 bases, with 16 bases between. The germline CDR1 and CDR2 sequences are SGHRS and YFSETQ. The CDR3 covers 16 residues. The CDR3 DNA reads TGCGCCAGCAGCTTGGGACCGGGCGGGTCGGGCACTGAAGCTTTCTTT. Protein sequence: CASSLGPGGSGTEAFF.

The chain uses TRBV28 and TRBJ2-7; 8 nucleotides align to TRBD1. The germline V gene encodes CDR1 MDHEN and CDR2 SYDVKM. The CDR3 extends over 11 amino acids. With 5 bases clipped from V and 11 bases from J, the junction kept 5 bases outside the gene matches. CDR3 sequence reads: CASSIPGQEYF. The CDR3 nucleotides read TGTGCCAGCAGTATCCCGGGACAGGAGTACTTC.

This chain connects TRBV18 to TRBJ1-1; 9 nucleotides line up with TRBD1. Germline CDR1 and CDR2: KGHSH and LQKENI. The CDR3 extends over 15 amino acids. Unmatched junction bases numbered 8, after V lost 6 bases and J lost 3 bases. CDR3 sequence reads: CASSPRTGADTEAFF. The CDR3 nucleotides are TGTGCCAGCTCGCCCCGGACAGGGGCTGACACTGAAGCTTTCTTT.

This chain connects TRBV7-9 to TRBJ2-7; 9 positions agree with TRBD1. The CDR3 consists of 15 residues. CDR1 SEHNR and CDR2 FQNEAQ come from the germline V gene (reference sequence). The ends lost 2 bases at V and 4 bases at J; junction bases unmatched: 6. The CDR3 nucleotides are TGTGCCAGCAGCTTATCCGGGACAGGGACATACGAGCAGTACTTC. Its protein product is CASSLSGTGTYEQYF.

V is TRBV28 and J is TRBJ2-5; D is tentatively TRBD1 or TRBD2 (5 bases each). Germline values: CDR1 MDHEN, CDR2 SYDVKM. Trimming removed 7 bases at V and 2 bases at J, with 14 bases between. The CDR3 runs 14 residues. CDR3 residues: CASNIPGRQETQYF. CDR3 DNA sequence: TGTGCCAGCAACATCCCGGGACGGCAAGAGACCCAGTACTTC.

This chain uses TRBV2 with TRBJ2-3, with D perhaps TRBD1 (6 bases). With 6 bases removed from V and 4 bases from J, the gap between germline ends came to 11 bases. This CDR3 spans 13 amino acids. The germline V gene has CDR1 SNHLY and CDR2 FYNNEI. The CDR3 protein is CASSTNRADTQYF. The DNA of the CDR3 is TGTGCCAGCAGCACTAACAGGGCAGATACGCAGTATTTT. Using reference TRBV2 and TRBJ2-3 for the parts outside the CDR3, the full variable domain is EPEVTQTPSHQVTQMGQEVILRCVPISNHLYFYWYRQILGQKVEFLVSFYNNEISEKSEIFDDQFSVERPDGSNFTLKIRSTKLEDSAMYFCASSTNRADTQYFGPGTRLTVL.

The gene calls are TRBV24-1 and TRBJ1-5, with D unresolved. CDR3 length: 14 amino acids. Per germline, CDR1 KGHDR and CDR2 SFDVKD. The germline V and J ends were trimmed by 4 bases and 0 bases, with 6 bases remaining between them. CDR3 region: CATSELDSNQPQHF. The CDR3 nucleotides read TGTGCCACCAGTGAGTTGGATAGCAATCAGCCCCAGCATTTT.

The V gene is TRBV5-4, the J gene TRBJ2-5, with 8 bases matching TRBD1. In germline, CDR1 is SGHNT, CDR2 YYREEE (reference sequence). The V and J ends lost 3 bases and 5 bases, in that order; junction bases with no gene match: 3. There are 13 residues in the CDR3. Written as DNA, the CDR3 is TGTGCCAGCAGCTGGACAGGGAGGGAGACCCAGTACTTC. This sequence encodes CASSWTGRETQYF.

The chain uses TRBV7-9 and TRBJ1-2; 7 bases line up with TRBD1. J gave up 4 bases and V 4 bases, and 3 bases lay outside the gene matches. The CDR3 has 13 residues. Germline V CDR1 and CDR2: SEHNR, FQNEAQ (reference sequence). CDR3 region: CASSSSGGYGYTF. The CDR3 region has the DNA TGTGCCAGCAGCTCTTCAGGGGGCTATGGCTACACCTTC. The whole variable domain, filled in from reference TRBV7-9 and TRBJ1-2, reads DTGVSQNPRHKITKRGQNVTFRCDPISEHNRLYWYRQTLGQGPEFLTYFQNEAQLEKSRLLSDRFSAERPKGSFSTLEIQRTEQGDSAMYLCASSSSGGYGYTFGSGTRLTVV.

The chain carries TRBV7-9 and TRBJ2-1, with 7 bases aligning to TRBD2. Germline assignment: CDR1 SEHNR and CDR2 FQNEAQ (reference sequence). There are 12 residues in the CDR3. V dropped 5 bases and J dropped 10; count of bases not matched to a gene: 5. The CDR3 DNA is TGTGCCAGCAGCCACGGGGAGGGGGAGCAGTTCTTC. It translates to CASSHGEGEQFF.

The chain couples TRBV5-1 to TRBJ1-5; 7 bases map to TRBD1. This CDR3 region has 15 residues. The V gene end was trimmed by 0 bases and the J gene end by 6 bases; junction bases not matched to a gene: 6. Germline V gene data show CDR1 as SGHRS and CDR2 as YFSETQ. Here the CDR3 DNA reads TGCGCCAGCAGCTTGGAGGGGGCCTCGGGTCAGCCCCAGCATTTT. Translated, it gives CASSLEGASGQPQHF.

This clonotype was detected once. The DNA of the CDR3 is TGTGCCAGCAGCTTAGTGACAGGGCCAGGAAACACCATATATTTT. Amino acid sequence: CASSLVTGPGNTIYF. The chain has TRBV13 and TRBJ1-3; TRBD1 aligns across 7 bases. The V gene end was trimmed by 1 base and the J gene end by 4 bases; junction bases not matched to a gene: 4. The CDR3 spans 15 residues. CDR1 is PRHDT and CDR2 is FYEKMQ in the germline V gene (reference sequence).

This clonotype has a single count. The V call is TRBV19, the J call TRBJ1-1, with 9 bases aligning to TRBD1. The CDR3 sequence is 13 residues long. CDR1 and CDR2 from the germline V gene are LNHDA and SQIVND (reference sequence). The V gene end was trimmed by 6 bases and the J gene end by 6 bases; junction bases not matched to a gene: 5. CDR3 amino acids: CASRAQGAPEAFF. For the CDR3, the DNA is TGTGCCAGTAGGGCACAGGGGGCCCCTGAAGCTTTCTTT.

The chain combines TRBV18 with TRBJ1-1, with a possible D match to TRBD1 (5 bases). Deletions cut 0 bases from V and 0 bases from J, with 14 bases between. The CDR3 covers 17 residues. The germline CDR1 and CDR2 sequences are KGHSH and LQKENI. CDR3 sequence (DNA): TGTGCCAGCTCACCACCTGTCGGGGCGGACCTGAACACTGAAGCTTTCTTT. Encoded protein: CASSPPVGADLNTEAFF. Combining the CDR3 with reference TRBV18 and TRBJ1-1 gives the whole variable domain NAGVMQNPRHLVRRRGQEARLRCSPMKGHSHVYWYRQLPEEGLKFMVYLQKENIIDESGMPKERFSAEFPKEGPSILRIQQVVRGDSAAYFCASSPPVGADLNTEAFFGQGTRLTVV.

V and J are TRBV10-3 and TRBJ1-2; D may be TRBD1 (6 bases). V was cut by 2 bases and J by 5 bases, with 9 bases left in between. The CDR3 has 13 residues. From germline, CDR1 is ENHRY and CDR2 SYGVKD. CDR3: CAISERTVYGYTF. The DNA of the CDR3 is TGTGCCATCAGTGAGAGGACAGTGTATGGCTACACCTTC.

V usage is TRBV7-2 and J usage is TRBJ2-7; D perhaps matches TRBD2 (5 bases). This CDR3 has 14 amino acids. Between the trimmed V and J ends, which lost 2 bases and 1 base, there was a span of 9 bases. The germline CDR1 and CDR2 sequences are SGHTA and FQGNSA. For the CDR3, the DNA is TGTGCCAGCAGCTTATCGAGCGGATCCTACGAGCAGTACTTC. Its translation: CASSLSSGSYEQYF.

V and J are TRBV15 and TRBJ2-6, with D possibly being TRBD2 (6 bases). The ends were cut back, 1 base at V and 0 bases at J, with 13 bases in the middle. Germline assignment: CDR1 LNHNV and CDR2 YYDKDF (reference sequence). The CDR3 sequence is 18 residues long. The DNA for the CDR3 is TGTGCCACCAGCAGAGTCTGGGGGGACCCCTCTGGGGCCAACGTCCTGACTTTC. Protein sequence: CATSRVWGDPSGANVLTF.

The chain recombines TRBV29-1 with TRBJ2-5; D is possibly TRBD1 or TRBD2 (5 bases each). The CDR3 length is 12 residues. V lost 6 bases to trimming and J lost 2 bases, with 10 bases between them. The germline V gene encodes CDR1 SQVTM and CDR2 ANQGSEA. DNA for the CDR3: TGCAGCGTGGGGGATTTACAAGAGACCCAGTACTTC. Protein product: CSVGDLQETQYF.

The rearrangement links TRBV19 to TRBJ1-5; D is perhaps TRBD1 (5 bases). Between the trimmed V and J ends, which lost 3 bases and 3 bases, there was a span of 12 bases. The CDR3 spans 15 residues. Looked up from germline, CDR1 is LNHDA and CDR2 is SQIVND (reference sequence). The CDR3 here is CASSIVGGDNQPQHF. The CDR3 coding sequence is TGTGCCAGTAGTATTGTAGGAGGGGACAATCAGCCCCAGCATTTT.

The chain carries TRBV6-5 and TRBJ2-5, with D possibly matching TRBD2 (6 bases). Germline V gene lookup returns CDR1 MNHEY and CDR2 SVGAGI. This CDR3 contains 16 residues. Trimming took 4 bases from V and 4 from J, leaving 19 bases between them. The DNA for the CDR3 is TGTGCCAGCAGTTCCCGGGACTTAAGTCTGACAGAGACCCAGTACTTC. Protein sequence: CASSSRDLSLTETQYF.

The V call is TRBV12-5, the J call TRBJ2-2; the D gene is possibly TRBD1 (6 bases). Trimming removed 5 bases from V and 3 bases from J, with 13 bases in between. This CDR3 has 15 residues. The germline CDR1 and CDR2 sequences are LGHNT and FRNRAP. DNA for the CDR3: TGTGCTAGTGGTCCCCCGACAGGTTACACCGGGGAGCTGTTTTTT. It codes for CASGPPTGYTGELFF.

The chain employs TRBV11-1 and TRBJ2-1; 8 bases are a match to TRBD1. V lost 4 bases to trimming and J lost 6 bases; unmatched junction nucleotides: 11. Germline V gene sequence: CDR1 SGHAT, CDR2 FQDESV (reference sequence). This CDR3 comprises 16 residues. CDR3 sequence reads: CASSSRRQGAGNEQFF. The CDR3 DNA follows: TGTGCCAGCAGCTCCCGACGGCAGGGGGCCGGCAATGAGCAGTTCTTC.

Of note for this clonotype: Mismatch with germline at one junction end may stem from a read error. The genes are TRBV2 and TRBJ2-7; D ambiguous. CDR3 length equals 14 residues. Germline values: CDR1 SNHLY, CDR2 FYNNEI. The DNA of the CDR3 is TGTGCCAGCAGTGAAAATTGGGCCTCCCACGAGCAGTACTTC. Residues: CASSENWASHEQYF.

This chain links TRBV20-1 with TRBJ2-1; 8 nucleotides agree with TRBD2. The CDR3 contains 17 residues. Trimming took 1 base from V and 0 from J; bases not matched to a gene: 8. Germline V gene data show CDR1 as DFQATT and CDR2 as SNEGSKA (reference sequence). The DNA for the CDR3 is TGCAGTGCTAGAGGGGGGCGGGGGGTTAGCTCCTACAATGAGCAGTTCTTC. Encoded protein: CSARGGRGVSSYNEQFF.

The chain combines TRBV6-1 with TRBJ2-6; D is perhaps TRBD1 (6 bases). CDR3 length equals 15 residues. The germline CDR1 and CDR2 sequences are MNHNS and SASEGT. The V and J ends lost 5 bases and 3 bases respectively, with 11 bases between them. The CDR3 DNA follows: TGTGCCAGCAGTCCACAGGGAAATGGGGCCAACGTCCTGACTTTC. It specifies CASSPQGNGANVLTF.